These 29 T cell receptor beta chains were all obtained from the same sample, sequenced in a study of blood T cell repertoires in COVID-19. Profiled with immunoSEQ multiplex PCR; TCRdb holds only in-frame clones, not every one. The sample lists under 55,000 clones, 65% to 80% occurring once. Sequenced material: peripheral blood. The receptor set was obtained from a man between 65 and 85 years old with acute or convalescent COVID-19.

The chain joins TRBV7-2 to TRBJ2-7; 9 positions agree with TRBD1. Germline lookup yields CDR1 SGHTA and CDR2 FQGNSA. V shed 5 bases, J shed 3 bases, and the junction held 8 bases outside the gene matches. The length of the CDR3 is 15 residues. CDR3 DNA sequence: TGTGCCAGCAGCCCGGGACAGGGTTTGGTCTACGAGCAGTACTTC. It encodes CASSPGQGLVYEQYF.

The rearrangement joins TRBV27 to TRBJ2-7, with unresolved D. The CDR3 sequence is 13 residues long. Germline V lookup: CDR1 MNHEY, CDR2 SMNVEV (reference sequence). V lost 4 bases to trimming and J lost 7 bases, with 14 bases between them. The CDR3, as DNA: TGTGCCAGCAGTTCAGCGCCCTTGTGGGAGCAGTACTTC. As protein: CASSSAPLWEQYF.

The CDR3 region has the DNA TGTGCCAGCACCGCAACAGGGGCTGGTACTGAAGCTTTCTTT. Protein sequence: CASTATGAGTEAFF. This chain uses TRBV9 with TRBJ1-1, with 7 bases fitting TRBD1. This CDR3 is 14 amino acids long. CDR1 and CDR2 from the germline V gene are SGDLS and YYNGEE. The V and J ends lost 6 bases and 5 bases, in that order; junction bases with no gene match: 10. The entire variable domain, with the rest obtained from reference TRBV9 and TRBJ1-1, is as follows: DSGVTQTPKHLITATGQRVTLRCSPRSGDLSVYWYQQSLDQGLQFLIQYYNGEERAKGNILERFSAQQFPDLHSELNLSSLELGDSALYFCASTATGAGTEAFFGQGTRLTVV.

This clone was seen just once. The gene calls are TRBV12-5 and TRBJ2-3; tentative D call: TRBD1 (5 bases). The CDR3 length is 16 residues. The V and J ends lost 1 base and 1 base respectively, with 12 bases between them. Looked up from germline, CDR1 is LGHNT and CDR2 is FRNRAP. CDR3 bases: TGTGCTAGTGGTTTGGGGACGGACATGGGCACAGATACGCAGTATTTT. Encoded protein: CASGLGTDMGTDTQYF.

This rearrangement joins TRBV29-1 to TRBJ2-7; D is perhaps TRBD1 (7 bases). CDR1 is SQVTM and CDR2 is ANQGSEA in the germline V gene. This CDR3 has 11 amino acids. V was pared by 7 bases and J by 7 bases, with 14 bases between. CDR3 coding DNA: TGCAGCGCTCGGACAGGAGGGGAGCAGTACTTC. Protein product: CSARTGGEQYF.

The V and J genes are TRBV19 and TRBJ2-1; 8 bases match TRBD1. CDR3 size: 14 residues. V lost 6 bases to trimming and J lost 5 bases; unmatched junction nucleotides: 6. CDR1 is LNHDA, CDR2 SQIVND, per germline (reference sequence). The CDR3, as DNA: TGTGCCAGTAGAAAGAGACAGGGGAACAATGAGCAGTTCTTC. This codes for CASRKRQGNNEQFF.

As to this clone: The junction departs from the called germline gene at one end, perhaps through a read error. V and J are TRBV15 and TRBJ2-1; possible D gene TRBD1, 7 bases. The length of the CDR3 is 14 residues. Germline CDR1 LNHNV, CDR2 YYDKDF (reference sequence). The CDR3 reads CATSREHRGGLMVF. The CDR3 nucleotides read TGTGCCACCAGCAGAGAGCACAGGGGAGGTTTAATGGTCTTC. Variable domain in full (rest from reference TRBV15 and TRBJ2-1): DAMVIQNPRYQVTQFGKPVTLSCSQTLNHNVMYWYQQKSSQAPKLLFHYYDKDFNNEADTPDNFQSRRPNTSFCFLDIRSPGLGDTAMYLCATSREHRGGLMVFGPGTRLTVL.

The chain uses TRBV30 and TRBJ1-5, with a tentative D call TRBD1 (6 bases). The CDR3 length is 14 residues. Germline V CDR1 and CDR2: GTSNPN, SVGIG (reference sequence). V dropped 3 bases and J dropped 3 bases, with 12 bases sitting between them. The CDR3 DNA is TGTGCCTGGAGCACCAGGGGCTACAATCAGCCCCAGCATTTT. Its translation: CAWSTRGYNQPQHF.

This sequence joins TRBV7-8 and TRBJ1-2; tentatively, D is TRBD1 (5 bases). V lost 5 bases, J lost 2 bases, and 12 bases lay in between. CDR1 and CDR2 from the germline V gene are SGHVS and FQNEAQ. This CDR3 spans 14 amino acids. The CDR3 loop is CASSRGEGNYGYTF. The CDR3 coding sequence is TGTGCCAGCAGCCGAGGGGAGGGCAACTATGGCTACACCTTC.

The chain combines TRBV12-3 or TRBV12-4 with TRBJ2-3; D possibly corresponds to TRBD1 (5 bases). V lost 7 bases, J lost 3 bases, and 8 bases lay in between. The CDR3 length is 12 residues. The CDR3 sequence: CASNTGTDTQYF. DNA for the CDR3: TGTGCCAGCAATACAGGAACAGATACGCAGTATTTT.

The chain combines TRBV6-2 or TRBV6-3 with TRBJ1-1; a possible D gene is TRBD1 (5 bases). CDR1 is MNHEY and CDR2 is SVGEGT in the germline V gene. Trimming shortened V by 0 bases and J by 3 bases, and 14 bases separated the two germline ends. The CDR3 is 16 residues long. The CDR3 loop reads CASSYSGRREDTEAFF. The CDR3 DNA is TGTGCCAGCAGTTACTCGGGACGGAGGGAGGACACTGAAGCTTTCTTT.

This clone was seen a few times. V usage is TRBV4-2 and J usage is TRBJ2-7; D may be TRBD1 (6 bases). CDR3 length: 15 residues. Trimming took off 7 bases at V and 0 bases at J, with 16 bases between the two ends. The germline gives CDR1 LGHNA, CDR2 YNFKEQ. The DNA of the CDR3 is TGTGCCAGCAACCCCGACAGGCAGAGCTCCTACGAGCAGTACTTC. Amino acid sequence: CASNPDRQSSYEQYF.

This chain uses TRBV5-1 with TRBJ2-3, with TRBD2 identical over 7 bases. In germline, CDR1 is SGHRS, CDR2 YFSETQ. Trimming removed 0 bases from V and 2 bases from J; junction bases left unmatched: 6. The CDR3 consists of 16 residues. CDR3 residues: CASSLELRGTTDTQYF. The CDR3 nucleotides are TGCGCCAGCAGCTTGGAGTTGCGGGGGACCACAGATACGCAGTATTTT.

This clone was counted between two and nine times. The CDR3 loop reads CASSQEYGVGQGAGKLFF. Here the CDR3 DNA reads TGCGCCAGCAGCCAAGAGTATGGGGTAGGACAGGGGGCCGGAAAACTGTTTTTT. The V gene is TRBV4-3, the J gene TRBJ1-4, with TRBD1 matching over 11 bases. The CDR3 loop spans 18 amino acids. Trimming removed 0 bases from V and 10 bases from J; junction bases left unmatched: 13. The germline CDR1 and CDR2 sequences are LGHNA and YSLEER.

V is TRBV21-1 and J is TRBJ2-2; the tabulated D call, TRBD1, remains unverified against the DNA. TRBV21-1 is marked as a pseudogene. The CDR3 runs 20 residues. CDR3: CASSTSGTGVGEDGTGELFF. CDR3 in DNA: TGTGCCAGCAGCACATCCGGGACAGGGGTCGGGGAGGACGGCACCGGGGAGCTGTTTTTT.

The V and J genes are TRBV5-1 and TRBJ1-4; the D gene is possibly TRBD1 (6 bases). CDR1 SGHRS and CDR2 YFSETQ come from the germline V gene. Trimming shortened V by 4 bases and J by 10 bases, and 14 bases separated the two germline ends. CDR3 length: 13 residues. The CDR3 DNA follows: TGCGCCAGCAGCGTACAGGGTTCGGGAAAACTGTTTTTT. Encoded protein: CASSVQGSGKLFF. Combining the CDR3 with reference TRBV5-1 and TRBJ1-4 gives the whole variable domain KAGVTQTPRYLIKTRGQQVTLSCSPISGHRSVSWYQQTPGQGLQFLFEYFSETQRNKGNFPGRFSGRQFSNSRSEMNVSTLELGDSALYLCASSVQGSGKLFFGSGTQLSVL.

The CDR3 loop reads CASSVISGGEEQYF. The CDR3, as DNA: TGTGCCAGCAGCGTAATTAGCGGGGGGGAGGAGCAGTACTTC. The chain is built from TRBV9 and TRBJ2-7, with 11 bases aligning to TRBD2. The CDR3 covers 14 residues. Germline V gene sequence: CDR1 SGDLS, CDR2 YYNGEE. V gave up 1 base and J gave up 7 bases; unmatched junction bases: 4.

This sequence joins TRBV6-2 or TRBV6-3 and TRBJ2-3; TRBD2 might be the D (6 bases). V lost 2 bases and J lost 5, with 17 bases in between. Germline assignment: CDR1 MNHEY and CDR2 SVGEGT. The CDR3 is made up of 16 amino acids. The CDR3 loop reads CASSYQGGIAGDTQYF. In DNA form, the CDR3 reads TGTGCCAGCAGTTACCAAGGCGGGATTGCAGGAGATACGCAGTATTTT.

The chain combines TRBV10-3 with TRBJ2-2, with D hard to call. Trimming cost V 0 bases and J 8 bases, with 7 bases left between them. The CDR3 runs 13 residues. Germline assignment: CDR1 ENHRY and CDR2 SYGVKD. The CDR3 DNA reads TGTGCCATCAGTGAGTCCGGCGGTGGGGAGCTGTTTTTT. This gives the protein CAISESGGGELFF.

The V and J genes are TRBV3-1 (or the pseudogene TRBV3-2) and TRBJ1-1, with TRBD1 identical over 9 bases. Germline trimming cut 3 bases from V and 4 bases from J; bases unmatched to any gene: 6. The CDR3 has 15 amino acids. Germline loops: CDR1 LGHDT, CDR2 YNNKEL (reference sequence). The CDR3 protein is CASSHRTGVGTEAFF. The DNA of the CDR3 is TGTGCCAGCAGCCACAGGACAGGGGTGGGCACTGAAGCTTTCTTT.

The chain joins TRBV7-2 to TRBJ2-4, with D possibly being TRBD1 (5 bases). The CDR3 has 14 amino acids. The V and J ends lost 1 base and 6 bases respectively, with 10 bases between them. CDR1 SGHTA and CDR2 FQGNSA come from the germline V gene. The CDR3 DNA is TGTGCCAGCAGCTTAGAGGGGTATGGAAACATTCAGTACTTC. Protein: CASSLEGYGNIQYF.

This chain connects TRBV5-6 to TRBJ2-7; a possible D gene is TRBD1 (5 bases). Deletions cut 0 bases from V and 6 bases from J, with 16 bases between. CDR3 size: 15 residues. CDR1 and CDR2 (germline): SGHDT, YYEEEE. CDR3 in DNA: TGTGCCAGCAGCTTGGCGGTGCTACAAAGGGGCGAGCAGTACTTC. Amino acid sequence: CASSLAVLQRGEQYF.

The rearrangement joins TRBV19 to TRBJ1-2, with D possibly matching TRBD1 (6 bases). This CDR3 is 14 amino acids long. V was pared by 7 bases and J by 4 bases, with 16 bases between. Per the germline V gene, CDR1 is LNHDA and CDR2 is SQIVND (reference sequence). The CDR3 region has the DNA TGTGCCAGTACCCCCAGTAGGGGGACCTATGGCTACACCTTC. Amino acids: CASTPSRGTYGYTF.

This clone was seen many times. The rearrangement uses TRBV27 and TRBJ1-2; D is possibly TRBD1 (6 bases). The length of the CDR3 is 15 residues. Trimming stripped 5 bases from V and 4 bases from J, with 17 bases between. Germline CDR1 MNHEY, CDR2 SMNVEV (reference sequence). CDR3 nucleotide sequence: TGTGCCAGCAGTAAAAAACAGGGACGGGCCTATGGCTACACCTTC. This sequence encodes CASSKKQGRAYGYTF.

V usage is TRBV12-3 or TRBV12-4 and J usage is TRBJ2-2; maybe TRBD2 (5 bases). Trimming pared 3 bases from V and 6 bases from J, leaving 8 bases between. The CDR3 loop spans 13 amino acids. For the CDR3, the DNA is TGTGCCAGCAGTTTTCCCGGGGCCGGGGAGCTGTTTTTT. This codes for CASSFPGAGELFF.

The V gene is TRBV7-3, the J gene TRBJ2-2; 7 nucleotides agree with TRBD2. Germline trimming cut 1 base from V and 1 base from J; bases unmatched to any gene: 3. The CDR3 extends over 16 amino acids. The V gene's germline CDR1 is SGHTA and CDR2 FQGTGA. CDR3 nucleotide sequence: TGTGCCAGCAGCTTAAGTGGCGGGGGGAACACCGGGGAGCTGTTTTTT. Translating gives CASSLSGGGNTGELFF.

V gene TRBV11-2 combines with J gene TRBJ1-2; maybe TRBD1 (6 bases). Germline V gene sequence: CDR1 SGHAT, CDR2 FQNNGV. This CDR3 has 15 amino acids. Trimming left V 0 bases short and J 2 bases short, with 10 bases between. CDR3 region: CASSLEGASNYGYTF. The CDR3 nucleotides are TGTGCCAGCAGCTTAGAGGGGGCCTCCAACTATGGCTACACCTTC. Based on the CDR3 plus reference TRBV11-2 and TRBJ1-2, the full variable domain is EAGVAQSPRYKIIEKRQSVAFWCNPISGHATLYWYQQILGQGPKLLIQFQNNGVVDDSQLPKDRFSAERLKGVDSTLKIQPAKLEDSAVYLCASSLEGASNYGYTFGSGTRLTVV.

This clone has only one observation. The chain employs TRBV4-1 and TRBJ1-1; TRBD1 is a possible D gene (5 bases). This CDR3 contains 14 residues. V lost 4 bases and J lost 0, with 9 bases in between. Germline CDR1 and CDR2: MGHRA and YSYEKL. The CDR3 region has the DNA TGCGCCAGCAGCCCCCAGGGCATGAACACTGAAGCTTTCTTT. Translating it yields CASSPQGMNTEAFF.

The chain combines TRBV10-3 with TRBJ1-1, with D perhaps TRBD1 (6 bases). CDR1 ENHRY and CDR2 SYGVKD come from the germline V gene. V gave up 1 base and J gave up 1 base, with 10 bases separating them. The CDR3 has 15 residues. The CDR3 spells CAISELGRGNTEAFF. The CDR3 DNA follows: TGTGCCATCAGTGAGTTGGGCAGGGGGAACACTGAAGCTTTCTTT.